This TCR beta chain was found in a study of molecular identifiers for immune sequencing clone quantification. At the level of the study: The replicates split RNA from roughly 18,000 or 92,000 naive CD8 cells five ways and sequenced four.

Previously published methods and listed TCR primers were used for the bulk TCR libraries. TCRdb used MiXCR to reprocess the PCR reads, holding one entry per CDR3 protein. The profile shows about 640,000 distinct CDR3 sequences, roughly 21% of them singletons. V lost 0 bases to trimming and J lost 5 bases, with 11 bases between them. Germline-derived CDR1 and CDR2 are DFQATT and SNEGSKA (reference sequence). CDR3 length equals 14 residues. Many counts were recorded for this clonotype. The antigen remains unidentified. Study-level points and caveats: Reportedly, one cell's Jurkat TCR RNA was detected within 1,200,000 naive CD8 cells.

This chain joins TRBV20-1 and TRBJ2-4; perhaps TRBD2 as D (6 bases). The specimen was naive CD8+ T cells from blood, with Jurkat cell RNA spiked in. The subset is: FACS-sorted CD8+CD4-CCR7+CD45RA+ naive T cells. This receptor was obtained from a human donor in good health. Some libraries in this study had Jurkat cell RNA spiked in. The chain's CDR3 is CSARDIGGENIQYF. The CDR3 nucleotides are TGCAGTGCTAGAGATATCGGCGGGGAAAACATTCAGTACTTC.